The 5 T cell receptor beta chains in this list originate from one sample, sequenced in a study of cytomegalovirus exposure and HLA in healthy donors. Primers: 60 Vbeta forward and 13 Jbeta reverse. Measured with immunoSEQ multiplex PCR; TCRdb has only the in-frame clones, and not every one. This table has fewer than 100,000 clones, approximately 80% appearing once. The source material was PBMCs. The receptors stem from a female donor in good health and CMV-seronegative.

This chain joins TRBV7-2 and TRBJ1-1; D perhaps matches TRBD1 (6 bases). The V gene lost 4 bases and the J gene lost 11 bases, with 17 bases spanning the gap. In germline, CDR1 is SGHTA, CDR2 FQGNSA. This CDR3 is 13 amino acids long. The CDR3 coding sequence is TGTGCCAGCAGCTCTCAAGGGGGGGTCGGGGCTTTCTTT. Its translation: CASSSQGGVGAFF.

V usage is TRBV11-2 and J usage is TRBJ1-3; 9 bases match TRBD1. CDR1 is SGHAT, CDR2 FQNNGV, per germline. V lost 7 bases, J lost 0 bases, and 10 bases stayed unmatched. The CDR3 totals 17 residues. In DNA form, the CDR3 reads TGTGCCAGCACTTTCACAGGGGGCCGGGGCTCTGGAAACACCATATATTTT. Protein product: CASTFTGGRGSGNTIYF.

The V and J genes are TRBV19 and TRBJ1-5; a weak D match, TRBD1 (6 bases). Germline V gene lookup returns CDR1 LNHDA and CDR2 SQIVND (reference sequence). Trimming shortened V by 9 bases and J by 2 bases, and 17 bases separated the two germline ends. This CDR3 contains 15 residues. CDR3 sequence: CASQNREGGNQPQHF. The CDR3 DNA is TGTGCCAGCCAAAACAGGGAGGGCGGCAATCAGCCCCAGCATTTT.

The chain is built from TRBV19 and TRBJ2-7, with TRBD2 matching 12 bases. The length of the CDR3 is 17 residues. The trim removed 5 bases at V and 5 bases at J, leaving 13 bases unmatched. CDR1 LNHDA and CDR2 SQIVND come from the germline V gene (reference sequence). Written as DNA, the CDR3 is TGTGCCAGTAGTGAGACTAGCGGGGGAGTTCTTGGCCACGAGCAGTACTTC. Protein sequence: CASSETSGGVLGHEQYF.

The chain is built from TRBV28 and TRBJ2-7, with TRBD2 matching 7 bases. Germline CDR1 and CDR2: MDHEN and SYDVKM. V dropped 8 bases and J dropped 2; count of bases not matched to a gene: 6. This CDR3 contains 13 residues. The CDR3 coding sequence is TGTGCCAGCTTTACTAGCGTCCCCTACGAGCAGTACTTC. Translating it yields CASFTSVPYEQYF.